This T cell receptor beta chain derives from a study of technical replicates of blood from a few donors. Trimming removed 5 bases from V and 4 bases from J; junction bases left unmatched: 7. The germline V gene encodes CDR1 MDHEN and CDR2 SYDVKM. The CDR3 consists of 15 residues. Some clones are missing from TCRdb's copy, which holds only in-frame ones; the method was immunoSEQ multiplex PCR. Among tens of thousands of clones listed, 85% to 95% were seen once. The sequence was obtained from a human donor in good health. The material sequenced was T cells isolated from PBMCs. The V gene is TRBV28, the J gene TRBJ2-1, with 8 positions matching TRBD2. The CDR3 DNA is TGTGCCAGCAGTCCCGGTGCTAGCGGGTACAATGAGCAGTTCTTC. This sequence encodes CASSPGASGYNEQFF.